One sample yielded the 15 T cell receptor beta chains listed below, sequenced in a study of regulatory T cells in long-lasting Graves disease. Relying on iRepertoire HTBI primers and Arm-PCR of CDR3 regions, the team built TCR beta libraries. TCRdb analysed the multiplex PCR reads with MiXCR anew, one entry per CDR3 protein. The top ten clones hold 25% to 30% of a sample with hundreds of thousands of distinct CDR3 sequences, around 17% of them seen once. Documented time point: newly diagnosed GD, antithyroid drugs for less than 3 months. Following extraction of RNA from PBMCs, that RNA was used to make the TCR library. These data were likewise used in another study, on T cells in Graves' hyperthyroidism and ophthalmopathy.

This specimen consisted of peripheral blood mononuclear cells (PBMCs), obtained at new diagnosis, from a patient treated with antithyroid drugs. The receptors were gathered from a man in his forties or fifties with Graves disease.

This clonotype was detected a few times. The chain carries TRBV2 and TRBJ2-7; D could derive from TRBD1 or TRBD2 (5 bases each). CDR1 and CDR2 (germline): SNHLY, FYNNEI. The CDR3 sequence is 13 residues long. V lost 7 bases to trimming and J lost 2 bases, with 12 bases between them. The CDR3 sequence is CASTGPPAYEQYF. The CDR3 DNA reads as TGTGCCAGCACGGGACCACCTGCCTACGAGCAGTACTTC.

The sample holds many counts of this clonotype. The chain combines TRBV12-3 or TRBV12-4 with TRBJ1-1; maybe TRBD1 (6 bases). V lost 6 bases and J lost 4, with 18 bases in between. The CDR3 is made up of 15 amino acids. CDR3 sequence reads: CASSRTTGTGTEAFF. Written as DNA, the CDR3 is TGTGCCAGCAGCCGAACTACAGGGACGGGCACTGAAGCTTTCTTT.

In DNA, the CDR3 is TGTGCCAGCAGCAGTCGACAGGCCTATAATTCACCCCTCCACTTT. Translated: CASSSRQAYNSPLHF. J is TRBJ1-6 and V is TRBV5-6, with a possible D match to TRBD1 (6 bases). Germline V CDR1 and CDR2: SGHDT, YYEEEE. Between the trimmed V and J ends, which lost 4 bases and 2 bases, there was a span of 10 bases. The CDR3 spans 15 residues.

As concerns this clonotype: A much larger clonotype is one base distant, so this may be a read error. This rearrangement joins TRBV18 to TRBJ2-5; TRBD2 matches 11 bases. J lost 7 bases, V lost 3 bases, and 4 bases had no gene match. Germline loops: CDR1 KGHSH, CDR2 LQKENI. This CDR3 spans 14 amino acids. For the CDR3, the DNA is TGTGCCAGCTCACCGACTAGCGGGGAGGGGACCCAGTACTTC. This translates into CASSPTSGEGTQYF.

This clonotype came up once. One base away lies a much larger clone, so this may be a sequencing read error. The chain is built from TRBV7-2 and TRBJ2-2, with 8 bases identical to TRBD1. This CDR3 has 15 residues. Germline CDR1 reads SGHTA; CDR2 reads FQGNSA. V was pared by 1 base and J by 6 bases, with 4 bases of the junction left unmatched. The CDR3 coding sequence is TGTGCCAGCAGCTTAGGCAGGGGGCAGTCCGGGGAGCTGTTTTTT. The encoded protein is CASSLGRGQSGELFF.

This clonotype was seen many times. V is TRBV20-1 and J is TRBJ2-1; D is ambiguous. Germline-derived CDR1 and CDR2 are DFQATT and SNEGSKA (reference sequence). Trimming shortened V by 5 bases and J by 7 bases, and 18 bases separated the two germline ends. The CDR3 covers 14 residues. The chain's CDR3 is CSAQQRRIMNEQFF. CDR3 DNA sequence: TGCAGTGCTCAGCAGAGGCGGATTATGAATGAGCAGTTCTTC.

This clonotype was picked up many times. This chain joins TRBV5-6 and TRBJ1-1; the match to TRBD1 covers 7 bases. CDR3 length: 14 amino acids. Trimming cost V 4 bases and J 4 bases; bases outside gene matches: 7. Per the germline V gene, CDR1 is SGHDT and CDR2 is YYEEEE. CDR3 sequence: CASSRGQKGTEAFF. The CDR3 nucleotides are TGTGCCAGCAGCCGGGGACAGAAAGGCACTGAAGCTTTCTTT.

This chain uses TRBV24-1 with TRBJ1-4, with D maybe TRBD1 (5 bases). Trimming shortened V by 6 bases and J by 5 bases, and 6 bases separated the two germline ends. Germline V CDR1 and CDR2: KGHDR, SFDVKD. This CDR3 region has 12 residues. The CDR3 nucleotides read TGTGCCACCAGTCAGGGAAATGAAAAACTGTTTTTT. Translation gives CATSQGNEKLFF.

The chain combines TRBV27 with TRBJ2-6; D uncertain. Germline V gene lookup returns CDR1 MNHEY and CDR2 SMNVEV (reference sequence). V lost 2 bases and J lost 0, with 5 bases in between. The CDR3 is 15 amino acids. CDR3 DNA sequence: TGTGCCAGCAGTTTACAGTCCTCTGGGGCCAACGTCCTGACTTTC. Translated, it gives CASSLQSSGANVLTF.

This clonotype has more than one count but fewer than ten. This rearrangement joins TRBV14 to TRBJ2-7, with D unresolved. This CDR3 is built from 12 residues. Germline CDR1 and CDR2: SGHDN and FVKESK. The V and J ends lost 3 bases and 5 bases respectively, with 8 bases between them. CDR3 region: CASSHGRNEQYF. CDR3 bases: TGTGCCAGCAGCCACGGCCGTAACGAGCAGTACTTC.

There are a few counts of this clonotype. J is TRBJ2-2 and V is TRBV5-1; weak D call: TRBD2 (5 bases). The V gene lost 7 bases and the J gene lost 1 base, with 11 bases spanning the gap. The CDR3 loop spans 14 amino acids. Germline values: CDR1 SGHRS, CDR2 YFSETQ. In DNA, the CDR3 is TGCGCCAGCCACGGGGTATTGAACACCGGGGAGCTGTTTTTT. It encodes CASHGVLNTGELFF. Based on the CDR3 plus reference TRBV5-1 and TRBJ2-2, the full variable domain is KAGVTQTPRYLIKTRGQQVTLSCSPISGHRSVSWYQQTPGQGLQFLFEYFSETQRNKGNFPGRFSGRQFSNSRSEMNVSTLELGDSALYLCASHGVLNTGELFFGEGSRLTVL.

This clonotype was seen at least ten times. The CDR3 nucleotides read TGTGCCAGCAGTTCTGGACGGTACGAACTCTCTGGGGCCAACGTCCTGACTTTC. As protein: CASSSGRYELSGANVLTF. The chain carries TRBV28 and TRBJ2-6; D remains ambiguous. V was clipped by 4 bases and J by 0 bases, with 16 bases between them. Germline V CDR1 and CDR2: MDHEN, SYDVKM. CDR3 length: 18 residues.

This clonotype appeared many times. The chain employs TRBV2 and TRBJ1-3, with a weak D call TRBD1 (5 bases). Germline V gene data show CDR1 as SNHLY and CDR2 as FYNNEI. V lost 4 bases, J lost 6 bases, and 10 bases lay in between. The CDR3 has 13 residues. The CDR3, as DNA: TGTGCCAGCAGTGTTTTCAGGGAAAACACCATATATTTT. Amino acids: CASSVFRENTIYF.

This chain connects TRBV19 to TRBJ2-6, with unresolved D. V lost 1 base, J lost 0 bases, and 4 bases lay in between. The CDR3 sequence is 15 residues long. Germline V gene data show CDR1 as LNHDA and CDR2 as SQIVND (reference sequence). The CDR3 loop is CASSIGASGANVLTF. DNA of the CDR3: TGTGCCAGTAGTATAGGGGCCTCTGGGGCCAACGTCCTGACTTTC.

The sample holds many counts of this clonotype. The V gene is TRBV28, the J gene TRBJ1-5; TRBD1 matches at 12 bases. J lost 1 base, V lost 10 bases, and 8 bases had no gene match. Germline CDR1 and CDR2: MDHEN and SYDVKM. The CDR3 contains 16 residues. The CDR3 loop reads CATRDRGLRSNQPQHF. The CDR3 DNA is TGTGCCACCCGGGACAGGGGGCTGAGGAGCAATCAGCCCCAGCATTTT.